The entry below describes one T cell receptor (beta chain). What it recognizes is unknown. The authors made TCR cDNA by 5'RACE template switching, adding a universal primer site and UMIs. TCRdb itself ran the 5' RACE reads through MiXCR, one entry per CDR3 protein. The sample lists approximately 170,000 distinct CDR3 sequences; approximately 10% were seen once. The entry originates in a study of T cells after yellow fever vaccination. Study details: With SMART-Seq v4 Ultra Low Input, the fractions containing low cell numbers were prepared.

Points from the study as a whole: Post-booster repertoires contained most primary-vaccination clones again (about 95% CD4, around 89% CD8). Overlap between CD4 and CD8 compartments was detected for a small share of clonotypes.

CDR3 size: 12 residues. The V and J ends lost 3 bases and 8 bases respectively, with 9 bases between them. CDR1 and CDR2 from the germline V gene are MGHRA and YSYEKL. V gene TRBV4-1 combines with J gene TRBJ2-3, with D perhaps matching TRBD2 (5 bases). This material consisted of CD8+ T cells sorted from PBMCs, taken 15 days after the yellow fever booster vaccination. The TCR sequence derives from a man between 18 and 35 years old who received the YFV17D yellow fever vaccine. As DNA, the CDR3 is TGCGCCAGCAGCCATATCGAGGGTACGCAGTATTTT. Residues: CASSHIEGTQYF.